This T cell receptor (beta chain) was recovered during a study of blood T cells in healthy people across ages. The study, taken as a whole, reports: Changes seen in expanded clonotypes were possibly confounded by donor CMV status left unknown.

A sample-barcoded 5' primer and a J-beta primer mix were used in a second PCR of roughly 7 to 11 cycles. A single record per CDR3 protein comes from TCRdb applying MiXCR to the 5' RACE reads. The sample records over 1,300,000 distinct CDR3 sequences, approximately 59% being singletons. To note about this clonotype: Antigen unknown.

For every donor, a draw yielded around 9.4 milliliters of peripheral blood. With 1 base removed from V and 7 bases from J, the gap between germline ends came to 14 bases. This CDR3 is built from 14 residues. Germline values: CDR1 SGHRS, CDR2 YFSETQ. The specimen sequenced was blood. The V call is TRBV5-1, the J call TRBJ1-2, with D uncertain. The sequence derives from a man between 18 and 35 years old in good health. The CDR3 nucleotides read TGCGCCAGCAGCTTGTCGTTGGCAACGGGTGGCTACACCTTC. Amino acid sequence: CASSLSLATGGYTF.